Each of the 17 T cell receptor beta chains below was sequenced from the same sample in a study of shared clonotypes between healthy human individuals. TCRdb keeps only in-frame clones here, not all; method: immunoSEQ multiplex PCR. In the table there are about 2.4 million clones, 93% of which are singletons. Sequencing input: naive CD4+ T cells from PBMCs. The subset here: CD45RA+ positively selected. The receptors here all came from a man aged 18 to 29 in good health. Some clones in this sample may be carry-over from other donors' samples.

The rearrangement joins TRBV5-4 to TRBJ1-1; D uncertain. V dropped 4 bases and J dropped 0 bases, with 13 bases sitting between them. Germline V CDR1 and CDR2: SGHNT, YYREEE (reference sequence). The CDR3 extends over 15 amino acids. The CDR3 reads CASSRISRMNTEAFF. CDR3 DNA: TGTGCCAGCAGCCGCATCAGTAGGATGAACACTGAAGCTTTCTTT. The full variable domain, rest sourced from reference TRBV5-4 and TRBJ1-1, is ETGVTQSPTHLIKTRGQQVTLRCSSQSGHNTVSWYQQALGQGPQFIFQYYREEENGRGNFPPRFSGLQFPNYSSELNVNALELDDSALYLCASSRISRMNTEAFFGQGTRLTVV.

This clone has only one observation. CDR3 coding DNA: TGCGCCAGCAGGGCCGGGACAGGAGCCGAGCGGCTGTTTTTT. Translated: CASRAGTGAERLFF. The chain joins TRBV5-1 to TRBJ1-4; 8 bases are a match to TRBD1. The CDR3 spans 14 residues. Trimming cost V 5 bases and J 14 bases; bases outside gene matches: 14. The germline V gene has CDR1 SGHRS and CDR2 YFSETQ. The entire variable domain, with the rest obtained from reference TRBV5-1 and TRBJ1-4, is as follows: KAGVTQTPRYLIKTRGQQVTLSCSPISGHRSVSWYQQTPGQGLQFLFEYFSETQRNKGNFPGRFSGRQFSNSRSEMNVSTLELGDSALYLCASRAGTGAERLFFGSGTQLSVL.

V gene TRBV5-1 combines with J gene TRBJ2-3; no definite D call. CDR3 length equals 15 residues. Germline V gene data show CDR1 as SGHRS and CDR2 as YFSETQ. V lost 0 bases and J lost 2, with 10 bases in between. CDR3 amino acids: CASSLGLHPTDTQYF. The CDR3, as DNA: TGCGCCAGCAGCTTGGGGCTACACCCCACAGATACGCAGTATTTT. The complete variable domain, with remaining parts taken from reference TRBV5-1 and TRBJ2-3, reads KAGVTQTPRYLIKTRGQQVTLSCSPISGHRSVSWYQQTPGQGLQFLFEYFSETQRNKGNFPGRFSGRQFSNSRSEMNVSTLELGDSALYLCASSLGLHPTDTQYFGPGTRLTVL.

This clone was recorded once. This rearrangement joins TRBV9 to TRBJ1-2; D unresolved. The CDR3 runs 16 residues. The germline V gene encodes CDR1 SGDLS and CDR2 YYNGEE. V was shortened by 0 bases and J by 4 bases, with 16 bases between the two germline ends. CDR3 DNA sequence: TGTGCCAGCAGCGTAGGTTTCAGCCTCTCGGGCTATGGCTACACCTTC. This sequence encodes CASSVGFSLSGYGYTF.

The rearrangement links TRBV6-1 to TRBJ2-3; D is possibly TRBD2 (5 bases). The V and J ends lost 0 bases and 1 base respectively, with 11 bases between them. CDR3 length: 16 amino acids. Germline V gene lookup returns CDR1 MNHNS and CDR2 SASEGT. The CDR3 sequence is CASSEAWGARTDTQYF. The CDR3 DNA follows: TGTGCCAGCAGTGAAGCTTGGGGAGCCCGCACAGATACGCAGTATTTT.

In DNA, the CDR3 is TGTGCCTGGAGTGTAAAGGGACAGATAAACACTGAAGCTTTCTTT. The encoded protein is CAWSVKGQINTEAFF. The chain combines TRBV30 with TRBJ1-1; 7 nucleotides match TRBD1. This CDR3 region has 15 residues. From germline, CDR1 is GTSNPN and CDR2 SVGIG (reference sequence). Germline trimming cut 0 bases from V and 2 bases from J; bases unmatched to any gene: 6. The whole variable domain, remainder taken from reference TRBV30 and TRBJ1-1, is SQTIHQWPATLVQPVGSPLSLECTVEGTSNPNLYWYRQAAGRGLQLLFYSVGIGQISSEVPQNLSASRPQDRQFILSSKKLLLSDSGFYLCAWSVKGQINTEAFFGQGTRLTVV.

This chain connects TRBV28 to TRBJ2-3, with D uncertain. Germline V gene sequence: CDR1 MDHEN, CDR2 SYDVKM. Trimming stripped 6 bases from V and 6 bases from J, with 13 bases between. This CDR3 spans 13 amino acids. CDR3: CASSYSWADTQYF. CDR3 sequence (DNA): TGTGCCAGCAGCTACTCATGGGCGGATACGCAGTATTTT.

The J gene is TRBJ2-1, the V gene TRBV25-1; 7 bases fit TRBD1. The junction had 8 bases not matched to a gene; V was cut back by 5 bases and J by 4 bases. Germline CDR1 reads MGHDK; CDR2 reads SYGVNS. This CDR3 has 15 amino acids. The CDR3 spells CASSPRTGYYNEQFF. In DNA, the CDR3 is TGTGCCAGCAGTCCCCGGACAGGTTATTACAATGAGCAGTTCTTC.

This clone occurred a few times. In DNA form, the CDR3 reads TGTGCCAGCATCCTGGGCGCATTGAGGCCAGATACGCAGTATTTT. Translated: CASILGALRPDTQYF. J is TRBJ2-3 and V is TRBV2, with D hard to call. The CDR3 is 15 residues long. V lost 7 bases to trimming and J lost 4 bases, with 18 bases between them. Germline CDR1 reads SNHLY; CDR2 reads FYNNEI.

V is TRBV7-8 and J is TRBJ2-3, with 8 bases fitting TRBD2. V lost 5 bases, J lost 1 base, and 8 bases stayed unmatched. The CDR3 has 16 residues. Looked up from germline, CDR1 is SGHVS and CDR2 is FQNEAQ. CDR3 DNA sequence: TGTGCCAGCAGCACCCCGGGAGGGCGTGGCACAGATACGCAGTATTTT. Its protein is CASSTPGGRGTDTQYF.

The rearrangement uses TRBV9 and TRBJ2-2; D not resolved. This CDR3 spans 14 amino acids. V was trimmed by 0 bases and J by 3 bases, leaving 6 bases between them. Germline V gene data show CDR1 as SGDLS and CDR2 as YYNGEE. CDR3 DNA: TGTGCCAGCAGCGTAGTTCAGGACACCGGGGAGCTGTTTTTT. This gives the protein CASSVVQDTGELFF.

The chain has TRBV10-3 and TRBJ1-4; no clear D. This CDR3 has 16 residues. Per germline, CDR1 ENHRY and CDR2 SYGVKD. V lost 5 bases and J lost 0, with 13 bases in between. The DNA of the CDR3 is TGTGCCATCAGTAGGGAGGCAGATGCAACTAATGAAAAACTGTTTTTT. Translating it yields CAISREADATNEKLFF.

This clone was seen just once. The chain has TRBV5-1 and TRBJ2-3; 8 bases are a match to TRBD1. The CDR3 length is 15 residues. J was trimmed by 2 bases and V by 0 bases; bases with no gene match: 2. The germline V gene encodes CDR1 SGHRS and CDR2 YFSETQ. CDR3 DNA: TGCGCCAGCAGCTTGGACAGGGGGACCACAGATACGCAGTATTTT. It translates to CASSLDRGTTDTQYF. Full variable domain (outside the CDR3, taken from reference TRBV5-1 and TRBJ2-3): KAGVTQTPRYLIKTRGQQVTLSCSPISGHRSVSWYQQTPGQGLQFLFEYFSETQRNKGNFPGRFSGRQFSNSRSEMNVSTLELGDSALYLCASSLDRGTTDTQYFGPGTRLTVL.

This clone was observed once. This chain uses TRBV6-1 with TRBJ1-2; maybe TRBD1 (6 bases). V lost 4 bases, J lost 0 bases, and 9 bases lay in between. Germline V gives CDR1 MNHNS, CDR2 SASEGT. CDR3 size: 14 residues. The CDR3: CASSVAGANYGYTF. The CDR3 nucleotides are TGTGCCAGCAGTGTAGCAGGGGCTAACTATGGCTACACCTTC.

The rearrangement links TRBV7-2 to TRBJ2-7; D gene ambiguous. V lost 5 bases, J lost 0 bases, and 11 bases lay in between. This CDR3 has 14 residues. From germline, CDR1 is SGHTA and CDR2 FQGNSA. CDR3 in amino acids: CASSPMYSSYEQYF. The CDR3 DNA sequence: TGTGCCAGCAGCCCAATGTATAGCTCCTACGAGCAGTACTTC.

The V call is TRBV28, the J call TRBJ2-1, with 9 positions matching TRBD2. The V gene end was trimmed by 2 bases and the J gene end by 6 bases; junction bases not matched to a gene: 5. The CDR3 totals 15 residues. CDR1 is MDHEN, CDR2 SYDVKM, per germline. CDR3 nucleotides: TGTGCCAGCAGTTTAGGGGCGGGAGGGATCAATGAGCAGTTCTTC. This gives the protein CASSLGAGGINEQFF.

V usage is TRBV5-4 and J usage is TRBJ2-2; 11 bases match TRBD1. This CDR3 has 15 amino acids. Trimming cost V 5 bases and J 4 bases; bases outside gene matches: 4. Looked up from germline, CDR1 is SGHNT and CDR2 is YYREEE (reference sequence). CDR3 sequence: CASRSGTGGTGELFF. CDR3 nucleotides: TGTGCCAGCAGAAGCGGGACAGGGGGCACCGGGGAGCTGTTTTTT.